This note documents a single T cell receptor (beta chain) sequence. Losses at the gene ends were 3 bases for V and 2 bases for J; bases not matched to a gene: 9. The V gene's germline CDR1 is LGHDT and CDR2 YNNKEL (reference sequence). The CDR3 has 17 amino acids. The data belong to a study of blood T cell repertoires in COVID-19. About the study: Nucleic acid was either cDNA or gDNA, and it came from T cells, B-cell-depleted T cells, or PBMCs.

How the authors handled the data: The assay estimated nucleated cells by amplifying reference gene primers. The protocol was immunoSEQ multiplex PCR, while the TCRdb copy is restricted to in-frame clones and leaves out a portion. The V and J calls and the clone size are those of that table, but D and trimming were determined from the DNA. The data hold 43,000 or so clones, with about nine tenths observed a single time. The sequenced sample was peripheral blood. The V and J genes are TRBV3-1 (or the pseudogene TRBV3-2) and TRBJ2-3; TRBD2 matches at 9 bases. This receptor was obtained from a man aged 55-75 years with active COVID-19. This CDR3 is CASSHWSSGELTDTQYF. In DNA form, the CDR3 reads TGTGCCAGCAGCCATTGGTCTAGCGGGGAGCTCACAGATACGCAGTATTTT.